A single sample gave rise to the 16 T cell receptor beta chains below, sequenced in a study of blood T cell repertoires in COVID-19 (dated by TCRdb to the early 2020s). Libraries were built with the immunoSEQ multiplex PCR assay. What TCRdb holds here is the immuneACCESS table cut down to in-frame rearrangements. Part of the clones is not present; checked against another copy, under half of the missing clones reflect an unresolved V gene, and the others are unexplained. The sample includes about 72,000 clones, with roughly 86% observed a single time. About 27% of the sample goes to the ten largest clones. Sample: peripheral blood. The receptor source for this set is a man aged 50 to 60 with acute or convalescent COVID-19.

This chain links TRBV18 with TRBJ1-4, with D uncertain. The germline gives CDR1 KGHSH, CDR2 LQKENI. V was cut by 6 bases and J by 2 bases, with 10 bases left in between. The CDR3 loop spans 14 amino acids. For the CDR3, the DNA is TGTGCCAGCTCTAGGAGTCGGACTAATGAAAAACTGTTTTTT. This codes for CASSRSRTNEKLFF.

The chain combines TRBV7-6 with TRBJ2-1; TRBD2 matches 13 bases. The length of the CDR3 is 18 residues. Germline V gene sequence: CDR1 SGHVS, CDR2 FNYEAQ. V shed 5 bases and J 7 bases; nucleotides not matched to a gene: 14. CDR3: CASSHLRGTSGVWNEQFF. The DNA for the CDR3 is TGTGCCAGCAGCCATCTGAGGGGGACTAGCGGGGTTTGGAATGAGCAGTTCTTC. Full variable domain (rest looked up from reference TRBV7-6 and TRBJ2-1): GAGVSQSPRYKVTKRGQDVALRCDPISGHVSLYWYRQALGQGPEFLTYFNYEAQQDKSGLPNDRFSAERPEGSISTLTIQRTEQRDSAMYRCASSHLRGTSGVWNEQFFGPGTRLTVL.

This clone was seen a single time. As DNA, the CDR3 is TGTGCCAGCTCACAGGACAGGGGTGAGCCCCAGCATTTT. Amino acids: CASSQDRGEPQHF. The rearrangement links TRBV18 to TRBJ1-5; TRBD1 matches at 9 bases. There are 13 residues in the CDR3. CDR1 and CDR2 (germline): KGHSH, LQKENI. V lost 4 bases, J lost 8 bases, and 3 bases stayed unmatched.

The chain couples TRBV5-6 to TRBJ1-2; TRBD1 agrees at 9 bases. The CDR3 is 15 amino acids. J gave up 5 bases and V 3 bases, and 8 bases lay outside the gene matches. Germline CDR1 is SGHDT and CDR2 is YYEEEE. The CDR3: CASSSSRTGAYGYTF. CDR3 bases: TGTGCCAGCAGCTCCTCGAGGACAGGGGCTTATGGCTACACCTTC.

The chain is built from TRBV19 and TRBJ2-7; the match to TRBD2 covers 12 bases. V trimming: 5 bases; J trimming: 6 bases; junction bases outside the gene matches: 8. The germline V gene has CDR1 LNHDA and CDR2 SQIVND (reference sequence). The CDR3 sequence is 15 residues long. CDR3 bases: TGTGCCAGTAGTGTTACTAGCGGGGGGACGACCGAGCAGTACTTC. Residues: CASSVTSGGTTEQYF.

The chain employs TRBV19 and TRBJ1-1; 8 nucleotides line up with TRBD1. V dropped 2 bases and J dropped 5; count of bases not matched to a gene: 7. The CDR3 totals 15 residues. Germline V gives CDR1 LNHDA, CDR2 SQIVND (reference sequence). The CDR3, as DNA: TGTGCCAGTAGTATACAGGGGGCTAGGAGTACTGAAGCTTTCTTT. It yields the protein CASSIQGARSTEAFF.

V is TRBV6-6 and J is TRBJ2-7; perhaps TRBD1 as D (5 bases). CDR3 length: 14 residues. The V and J ends lost 6 bases and 5 bases respectively, with 17 bases between them. Germline V gene lookup returns CDR1 MNHNY and CDR2 SVGAGI (reference sequence). The chain's CDR3 is CASSPLGLRNEQYF. As DNA, the CDR3 is TGTGCCAGCAGCCCGCTGGGGCTGAGGAACGAGCAGTACTTC.

The V call is TRBV7-2, the J call TRBJ2-5; 9 bases fit TRBD1. After removal of 2 bases from V and 4 bases from J, the junction contained 2 bases not matched to a gene. The CDR3 covers 14 residues. Per the germline V gene, CDR1 is SGHTA and CDR2 is FQGNSA. The CDR3 reads CASSLNRGLETQYF. In DNA, the CDR3 is TGTGCCAGCAGCTTAAACAGGGGGCTAGAGACCCAGTACTTC.

This clone was observed a few times. The CDR3 sequence is CASSPRGSDGYTF. CDR3 coding DNA: TGTGCCAGCAGCCCACGGGGGTCTGATGGCTACACCTTC. V and J are TRBV7-3 and TRBJ1-2; a possible D gene is TRBD1 (5 bases). CDR3 length: 13 residues. Germline V gene data show CDR1 as SGHTA and CDR2 as FQGTGA. The germline V and J ends were trimmed by 5 bases and 6 bases, with 13 bases remaining between them.

This CDR3 reads CASSPRGGQGTGELFF. CDR3 sequence (DNA): TGTGCCAGCAGCCCTCGGGGGGGACAGGGTACCGGGGAGCTGTTTTTT. The rearrangement uses TRBV7-3 and TRBJ2-2, with a tentative D call TRBD1 (9 bases). CDR1 and CDR2 (germline): SGHTA, FQGTGA. The CDR3 runs to 16 residues. V was cut by 5 bases and J by 5 bases, with 18 bases left in between.

This chain uses TRBV7-2 with TRBJ2-2; no reliable D call. CDR1 is SGHTA, CDR2 FQGNSA, per germline. Trimming cost V 5 bases and J 0 bases, with 10 bases left between them. This CDR3 is 15 amino acids long. CDR3 in amino acids: CASSRLLSNTGELFF. In DNA form, the CDR3 reads TGTGCCAGCAGCAGACTCCTTTCGAACACCGGGGAGCTGTTTTTT.

The chain is built from TRBV5-1 and TRBJ2-7; 7 bases map to TRBD1. The CDR3 covers 15 residues. The V gene's germline CDR1 is SGHRS and CDR2 YFSETQ. J gave up 5 bases and V 3 bases, and 11 bases lay outside the gene matches. For the CDR3, the DNA is TGCGCCAGCAGCTACATGCCGGGACAGTCCCACGAGCAGTACTTC. This encodes CASSYMPGQSHEQYF.

The CDR3 DNA is TGCGCCAGCAGTCCAACAGGGAGCTCTGGAAACACCATATATTTT. This sequence encodes CASSPTGSSGNTIYF. The gene calls are TRBV10-1 and TRBJ1-3, with D possibly matching TRBD1 (6 bases). Trimming pared 5 bases from V and 0 bases from J, leaving 11 bases between. The germline gives CDR1 WNHNN, CDR2 SYGVQD (reference sequence). The CDR3 is 15 residues long.

This clone appeared once. J is TRBJ2-7 and V is TRBV5-6; a possible D gene is TRBD1 (6 bases). Trimming took off 5 bases at V and 0 bases at J, with 12 bases between the two ends. Germline V gives CDR1 SGHDT, CDR2 YYEEEE. This CDR3 is 14 amino acids long. CDR3 region: CASREAGDSYEQYF. The CDR3 DNA reads as TGTGCCAGCAGGGAGGCAGGGGACTCCTACGAGCAGTACTTC. Complete variable domain (other parts from reference TRBV5-6 and TRBJ2-7): DAGVTQSPTHLIKTRGQQVTLRCSPKSGHDTVSWYQQALGQGPQFIFQYYEEEERQRGNFPDRFSGHQFPNYSSELNVNALLLGDSALYLCASREAGDSYEQYFGPGTRLTVT.

The rearrangement uses TRBV27 and TRBJ2-1; 10 bases fit TRBD1. The germline gives CDR1 MNHEY, CDR2 SMNVEV (reference sequence). The junction had 9 bases not matched to a gene; V was cut back by 7 bases and J by 9 bases. This CDR3 has 14 residues. The CDR3: CASNLGQGRGEQFF. The CDR3 DNA follows: TGTGCCAGCAACCTGGGACAGGGGAGGGGTGAGCAGTTCTTC.

This chain links TRBV3-1 (or the pseudogene TRBV3-2) with TRBJ2-1, with 7 nucleotides matching TRBD2. Germline CDR1 LGHDT, CDR2 YNNKEL (reference sequence). The CDR3 totals 13 residues. V lost 4 bases, J lost 9 bases, and 6 bases stayed unmatched. CDR3 region: CASSPLGGTEQFF. CDR3 nucleotides: TGTGCCAGCAGCCCCCTCGGGGGGACTGAGCAGTTCTTC.